This T cell receptor (beta chain) was captured by sequencing in a study of a mutant IDH1 vaccine in newly diagnosed glioma. Study background: In some groups vaccination began 4-6 weeks post-radiotherapy; others received it with temozolomide. Previous treatment comprised radiotherapy, temozolomide, or both, mostly both.

The time point was: week 47, end of study. Mutant IDH1 20-mer peptide, at 300 ug, made up each vaccine dose, with topical imiquimod. Eight vaccinations were given in weeks 1, 3, 5, 7, 11, 15, 19 and 23. Those who donated had recent WHO grade 3 or 4 IDH1-mutant, ATRX-lost astrocytomas. This table comes from immunoSEQ multiplex PCR, and its TCRdb copy is limited to in-frame clones, with some not included. The data hold fewer than 40,000 clones, with roughly four fifths observed a single time. This clone was detected a few times. What it binds is not known. Sequenced here: PBMCs, sampled from a glioma patient whose treatment included an IDH1 peptide vaccine. This receptor was identified in a man aged 30 to 39 with glioma.

The CDR3 DNA is TGTGCCAGCACGTGGGACACGGGCAATCAGCCCCAGCATTTT. Its protein product is CASTWDTGNQPQHF. This rearrangement joins TRBV19 to TRBJ1-5, with a tentative D call TRBD1 (6 bases). The CDR3 runs to 14 residues. Trimming cost V 9 bases and J 2 bases, with 14 bases left between them. Germline V CDR1 and CDR2: LNHDA, SQIVND (reference sequence).